This TCR beta chain appears in the sequencing data of a study of T cells in Graves' hyperthyroidism and ophthalmopathy. TCR beta CDR3 sequences were amplified from RNA transcripts. The HTBI primer set was used in a first-round RT-PCR of the TCR CDR3. TCRdb reprocessed the multiplex PCR reads via MiXCR and lists one record per CDR3 protein. The sample contains some 500,000 distinct CDR3 sequences, approximately 25% of which appear only once. Isolation of PBMCs was performed on around 10 ml fresh peripheral blood. The CDR3 is made up of 16 amino acids. Trimming pared 1 base from V and 3 bases from J, leaving 16 bases between.

V and J are TRBV12-3 or TRBV12-4 and TRBJ2-7; D is possibly TRBD2 (7 bases). Sequenced sample: blood. The receptor comes from a woman aged 25 to 39 with Graves' ophthalmopathy. The CDR3 here is CASSLEWGGGHYEQYF. CDR3 in DNA: TGTGCCAGCAGTTTAGAGTGGGGAGGGGGACACTACGAGCAGTACTTC.